The subject of this entry is one TCR beta chain. What it binds is unknown. TCRdb re-called the reads with MiXCR, one entry per CDR3 protein. The sample carries 900,000 to 950,000 distinct CDR3 sequences, 31% recorded once. The data were obtained in a study of T cell repertoires in cytomegalovirus infection. General study points: Ex vivo, HLA-C-restricted CMV-specific TCR beta clonotypes prevailed over the rest of the response.

CDR3 length: 12 amino acids. The ends were cut back, 7 bases at V and 7 bases at J, with 11 bases in the middle. Germline values: CDR1 SEHNR, CDR2 FQNEAQ (reference sequence). The receptor was isolated from a human donor in good health (CMV status not recorded). Some clones in this sample may be carry-over from other donors' samples. The chain joins TRBV7-9 to TRBJ2-1, with a weak D call TRBD2 (6 bases). The sample in question was cultured CD8+ T cells from PBMCs, obtained from culture after CMV antigen stimulation. CDR3 in DNA: TGTGCCAGCAACCCGGGAGTAAATGAGCAGTTCTTC. Translating gives CASNPGVNEQFF.